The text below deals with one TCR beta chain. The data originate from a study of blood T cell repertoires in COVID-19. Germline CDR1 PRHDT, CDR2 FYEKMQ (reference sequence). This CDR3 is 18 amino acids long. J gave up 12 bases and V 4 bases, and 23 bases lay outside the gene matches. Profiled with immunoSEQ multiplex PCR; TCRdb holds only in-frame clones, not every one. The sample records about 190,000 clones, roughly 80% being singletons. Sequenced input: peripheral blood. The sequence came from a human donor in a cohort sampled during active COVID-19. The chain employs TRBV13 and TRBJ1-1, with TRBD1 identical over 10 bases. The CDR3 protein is CASSYGSTRQGARSASFF. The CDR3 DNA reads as TGTGCCAGCAGCTACGGATCGACGAGACAGGGGGCGCGTTCGGCGTCTTTCTTT.